This T cell receptor beta chain is from a study of T cell responses to AZD1222 COVID-19 vaccine. The CDR3 consists of 14 residues. CDR1 and CDR2 (germline): MDHEN, SYDVKM. Trimming took 2 bases from V and 5 from J; bases not matched to a gene: 3. Produced via immunoSEQ multiplex PCR; TCRdb's table is partial and in-frame only. The top ten hold 4% to 5% of the sample, which has about 120,000 clones, approximately 90% seen once. The sequencing here drew on peripheral blood, taken 28 days after the second dose of the MenACWY control vaccine. The gene calls are TRBV28 and TRBJ2-3, with 8 bases that match TRBD2. The TCR comes from an adult who received the MenACWY meningococcal vaccine as a control. CDR3 loop: CASSLLAGIDTQYF. CDR3 coding DNA: TGTGCCAGCAGTTTACTAGCGGGTATAGATACGCAGTATTTT.